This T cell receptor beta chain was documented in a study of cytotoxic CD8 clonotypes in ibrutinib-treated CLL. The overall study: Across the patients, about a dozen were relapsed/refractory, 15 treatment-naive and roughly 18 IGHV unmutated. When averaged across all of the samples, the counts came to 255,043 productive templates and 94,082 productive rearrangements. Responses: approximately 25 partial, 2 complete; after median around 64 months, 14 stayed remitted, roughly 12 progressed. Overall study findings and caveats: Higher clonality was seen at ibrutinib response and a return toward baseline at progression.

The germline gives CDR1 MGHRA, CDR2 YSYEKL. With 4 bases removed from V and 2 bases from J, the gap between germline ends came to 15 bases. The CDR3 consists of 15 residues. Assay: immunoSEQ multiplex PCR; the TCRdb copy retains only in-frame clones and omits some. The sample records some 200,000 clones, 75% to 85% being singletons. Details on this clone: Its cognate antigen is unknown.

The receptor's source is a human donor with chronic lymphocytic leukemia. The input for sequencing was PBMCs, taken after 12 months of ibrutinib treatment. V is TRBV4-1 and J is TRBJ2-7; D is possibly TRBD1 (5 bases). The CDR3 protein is CASSLVSQGAYEQYF. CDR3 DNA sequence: TGCGCCAGCAGCCTCGTAAGTCAGGGTGCCTACGAGCAGTACTTC.